Below are 28 T cell receptor beta chains sequenced from a single sample in a study of Ad26.COV2.S vaccination and SARS-CoV-2 variants. Noted treatment: over 15 received Ad26.COV2.S at low or high dose, single or two shots; about 5 received placebo; per-sample allocation not given. Samples analyzed were those drawn on day 63 after the first vaccine or placebo injection. Profiling relied on immunoSEQ multiplex PCR, and the TCRdb table lists in-frame clones only, not all of them. The table records some 340,000 clones, around four fifths of them present only once. The specimen was peripheral blood, collected in a trial of Ad26.COV2.S vaccine versus placebo. Receptor source: a person aged 18-60 years who received the Ad26.COV2.S COVID-19 vaccine or a placebo.

This clone showed up just once. The chain recombines TRBV28 with TRBJ1-5; 12 bases fit TRBD1. The CDR3 loop spans 16 amino acids. V shed 4 bases and J 4 bases; nucleotides not matched to a gene: 5. CDR1 is MDHEN, CDR2 SYDVKM, per germline. CDR3 sequence: CASSSGGQGANQPQHF. The CDR3 DNA is TGTGCCAGCAGTTCTGGGGGACAGGGGGCGAATCAGCCCCAGCATTTT.

Remarks on this clone: The sample carries other DNA sequences with the same CDR3. This chain uses TRBV7-9 with TRBJ1-1; D uncertain. Deletions cut 1 base from V and 2 bases from J, with 5 bases between. Germline CDR1 and CDR2: SEHNR and FQNEAQ (reference sequence). This CDR3 has 13 amino acids. In nucleotides, the CDR3 is TGTGCCAGCAGCTTAGATACCAACACTGAAGCTTTCTTT. As protein: CASSLDTNTEAFF.

This clone was counted a single time. The chain recombines TRBV14 with TRBJ1-1; 8 positions agree with TRBD1. The CDR3 loop spans 15 amino acids. Looked up from germline, CDR1 is SGHDN and CDR2 is FVKESK. J gave up 2 bases and V 3 bases, and 5 bases lay outside the gene matches. The CDR3, as DNA: TGTGCCAGCAGCCACAGGACAGGGCGTAACACTGAAGCTTTCTTT. Its protein is CASSHRTGRNTEAFF.

This clone was seen more than once but under ten times. The chain combines TRBV20-1 with TRBJ1-1; TRBD1 matches at 9 bases. This CDR3 has 15 amino acids. With V trimmed by 3 bases and J by 6 bases, 11 bases remained unmatched. CDR1 DFQATT and CDR2 SNEGSKA come from the germline V gene (reference sequence). For the CDR3, the DNA is TGCAGTGCTAGTCCACCTACAGGGGGCCGCGCTGAAGCTTTCTTT. Its protein is CSASPPTGGRAEAFF.

The gene calls are TRBV30 and TRBJ1-2; TRBD1 matches 9 bases. Germline V gene sequence: CDR1 GTSNPN, CDR2 SVGIG (reference sequence). V shed 7 bases and J 6 bases; nucleotides not matched to a gene: 9. The CDR3 consists of 13 residues. The CDR3 region is CALDRGVLDGYTF. DNA of the CDR3: TGTGCCTTGGACAGGGGAGTGTTAGATGGCTACACCTTC.

The chain uses TRBV14 and TRBJ2-7; the D gene could be TRBD1 or TRBD2 (5 bases each). V was clipped by 6 bases and J by 2 bases, with 17 bases between them. CDR1 and CDR2 (germline): SGHDN, FVKESK. The CDR3 is 15 residues long. CDR3 residues: CASSPRDHGAYEQYF. The CDR3 DNA follows: TGTGCCAGCAGTCCCCGGGACCATGGAGCCTACGAGCAGTACTTC.

In its sample, this clone was seen once. The chain employs TRBV5-1 and TRBJ1-3; D unresolved. Looked up from germline, CDR1 is SGHRS and CDR2 is YFSETQ. The V gene lost 0 bases and the J gene lost 0 bases, with 13 bases spanning the gap. The CDR3 length is 17 residues. CDR3 sequence reads: CASSLEPRRDSGNTIYF. The CDR3 nucleotides are TGCGCCAGCAGCTTGGAGCCCAGGAGGGACTCTGGAAACACCATATATTTT.

This rearrangement joins TRBV5-5 to TRBJ1-1; possible D gene TRBD1, 5 bases. Deletions cut 4 bases from V and 0 bases from J, with 13 bases between. The CDR3 is 15 amino acids. Germline CDR1 SGHKS, CDR2 YYEKEE (reference sequence). CDR3 coding DNA: TGTGCCAGCAGCAACCCGGGACGGCTGAACACTGAAGCTTTCTTT. Its translation: CASSNPGRLNTEAFF.

This clone was observed a handful of times. The V and J genes are TRBV10-3 and TRBJ2-7; 10 nucleotides line up with TRBD2. The germline V gene encodes CDR1 ENHRY and CDR2 SYGVKD. The V and J ends lost 2 bases and 7 bases, in that order; junction bases with no gene match: 11. This CDR3 contains 16 residues. CDR3 sequence reads: CAISETTSGTAGEQYF. The CDR3 nucleotides read TGTGCCATCAGTGAGACAACTAGCGGGACTGCTGGAGAGCAGTACTTC.

On this clone: Other DNA sequences in the same sample also yield this CDR3. The chain links TRBV5-6 to TRBJ1-1; D remains unclear. This CDR3 spans 14 amino acids. Germline values: CDR1 SGHDT, CDR2 YYEEEE. V was trimmed by 2 bases and J by 1 base, leaving 9 bases between them. The CDR3 DNA reads TGTGCCAGCAGCTTTGGTGGGTGGAACACTGAAGCTTTCTTT. It codes for CASSFGGWNTEAFF. The full variable domain, rest sourced from reference TRBV5-6 and TRBJ1-1, is DAGVTQSPTHLIKTRGQQVTLRCSPKSGHDTVSWYQQALGQGPQFIFQYYEEEERQRGNFPDRFSGHQFPNYSSELNVNALLLGDSALYLCASSFGGWNTEAFFGQGTRLTVV.

This clone was detected only once. The chain employs TRBV7-9 and TRBJ2-1; 14 nucleotides agree with TRBD2. The J segment lost 9 bases and the V segment lost 1 base, leaving 2 bases of the junction unmatched. This CDR3 region has 15 residues. The germline V gene has CDR1 SEHNR and CDR2 FQNEAQ (reference sequence). The CDR3 sequence is CASSLGLAGGLEQFF. CDR3 bases: TGTGCCAGCAGCTTAGGACTAGCGGGGGGGCTTGAGCAGTTCTTC.

This clone has only a few counts. The chain joins TRBV7-2 to TRBJ1-1; 7 bases agree with TRBD1. Germline V gene sequence: CDR1 SGHTA, CDR2 FQGNSA. Trimming took 8 bases from V and 1 from J; bases not matched to a gene: 4. This CDR3 spans 13 amino acids. Written as DNA, the CDR3 is TGTGCCAGCGGGGGACAGCCGAACACTGAAGCTTTCTTT. Amino acid sequence: CASGGQPNTEAFF.

This clone was picked up a small number of times. The rearrangement joins TRBV28 to TRBJ2-7, with 10 positions matching TRBD1. The V and J ends lost 0 bases and 6 bases, in that order; junction bases with no gene match: 2. The CDR3 is 14 amino acids. Germline V gives CDR1 MDHEN, CDR2 SYDVKM. CDR3 in DNA: TGTGCCAGCAGTTTATGGACAGGGGGCGGCGAGCAGTACTTC. Its protein is CASSLWTGGGEQYF. Full variable domain (rest looked up from reference TRBV28 and TRBJ2-7): DVKVTQSSRYLVKRTGEKVFLECVQDMDHENMFWYRQDPGLGLRLIYFSYDVKMKEKGDIPEGYSVSREKKERFSLILESASTNQTSMYLCASSLWTGGGEQYFGPGTRLTVT.

J is TRBJ1-3 and V is TRBV5-8; D not resolved. The CDR3 runs to 14 residues. The germline V gene has CDR1 SGHTS and CDR2 YDEGEE. Trimming removed 3 bases at V and 4 bases at J, with 11 bases between. CDR3 protein: CASSYLYPGNTIYF. The CDR3 bases are TGTGCCAGCAGCTACCTTTACCCCGGAAACACCATATATTTT.

V gene TRBV13 combines with J gene TRBJ1-5; D gene uncertain. The length of the CDR3 is 13 residues. From germline, CDR1 is PRHDT and CDR2 FYEKMQ (reference sequence). V was trimmed by 2 bases and J by 11 bases, leaving 13 bases between them. In nucleotides, the CDR3 is TGTGCCAGCAGCTTAAGTCACGGCAGGTCCCAGCATTTT. This sequence encodes CASSLSHGRSQHF.

This chain links TRBV5-3 with TRBJ1-1, with a tentative D call TRBD1 (5 bases). TRBV5-3 is an ORF; its function is uncertain. This CDR3 spans 13 amino acids. Trimming took 4 bases from V and 4 from J, leaving 11 bases between them. The CDR3 DNA sequence: TGTGCCAGAAGCGGGACGGCCTCCACTGAAGCTTTCTTT. Amino acid sequence: CARSGTASTEAFF.

Here the CDR3 reads CASSPLEQTKETQYF. The CDR3 DNA follows: TGTGCCAGCAGTCCCTTAGAACAGACTAAAGAGACCCAGTACTTC. The chain has TRBV27 and TRBJ2-5; perhaps TRBD2 as D (5 bases). V lost 5 bases and J lost 3, with 16 bases in between. Germline V CDR1 and CDR2: MNHEY, SMNVEV (reference sequence). The CDR3 extends over 15 amino acids.

V and J are TRBV11-3 and TRBJ1-1; 8 bases line up with TRBD1. CDR3 length: 13 amino acids. The ends lost 5 bases at V and 4 bases at J; junction bases unmatched: 3. From germline, CDR1 is SGHNT and CDR2 YENEEA. The CDR3 DNA reads as TGTGCCAGCAGCACAACAGGGGGCACTGAAGCTTTCTTT. Encoded protein: CASSTTGGTEAFF.

The genes are TRBV6-5 and TRBJ2-4, with TRBD1 matching over 8 bases. Germline lookup yields CDR1 MNHEY and CDR2 SVGAGI. The trim removed 5 bases at V and 0 bases at J, leaving 3 bases unmatched. The length of the CDR3 is 15 residues. CDR3 region: CASSRQGTAKNIQYF. The CDR3 DNA reads as TGTGCCAGCAGTCGACAGGGGACAGCCAAAAACATTCAGTACTTC.

The genes are TRBV28 and TRBJ1-5, with TRBD1 as a possible D gene (6 bases). V dropped 0 bases and J dropped 7 bases, with 16 bases sitting between them. The CDR3 covers 16 residues. Germline-derived CDR1 and CDR2 are MDHEN and SYDVKM. The CDR3 spells CASSLWEGGLGQPQHF. The CDR3 DNA sequence: TGTGCCAGCAGTTTATGGGAAGGGGGGCTAGGGCAGCCCCAGCATTTT.

The chain employs TRBV11-3 and TRBJ2-5, with 11 bases aligning to TRBD2. Germline V gene sequence: CDR1 SGHNT, CDR2 YENEEA. With V trimmed by 5 bases and J by 9 bases, 23 bases remained unmatched. This CDR3 region has 19 residues. CDR3 sequence (DNA): TGTGCCAGCAGCCTAACCTGGGACCTAGCGGGGGGCCTGTCAGTGGCCCAGTACTTC. Its protein is CASSLTWDLAGGLSVAQYF.

This clone was counted a single time. In the same sample, other DNA sequences code for this CDR3. The J gene is TRBJ2-1, the V gene TRBV18; D may be TRBD1 (5 bases). The V and J ends lost 3 bases and 5 bases respectively, with 8 bases between them. The germline V gene encodes CDR1 KGHSH and CDR2 LQKENI. The CDR3 is made up of 13 amino acids. CDR3 sequence reads: CASSPGRDNEQFF. As DNA, the CDR3 is TGTGCCAGCTCACCCGGCAGGGACAATGAGCAGTTCTTC. The full variable domain, its missing parts supplied by reference TRBV18 and TRBJ2-1, is NAGVMQNPRHLVRRRGQEARLRCSPMKGHSHVYWYRQLPEEGLKFMVYLQKENIIDESGMPKERFSAEFPKEGPSILRIQQVVRGDSAAYFCASSPGRDNEQFFGPGTRLTVL.

V gene TRBV6-5 combines with J gene TRBJ2-1; D possibly corresponds to TRBD2 (5 bases). From germline, CDR1 is MNHEY and CDR2 SVGAGI. The CDR3 spans 12 residues. Trimming cost V 10 bases and J 4 bases, with 11 bases left between them. CDR3 residues: CATRPGYNEQFF. CDR3 nucleotides: TGTGCCACCAGGCCGGGGTACAATGAGCAGTTCTTC.

This rearrangement joins TRBV6-4 to TRBJ2-7; 14 positions match TRBD2. The CDR3 is made up of 16 amino acids. Germline lookup yields CDR1 MRHNA and CDR2 SNTAGT. Trimming removed 3 bases from V and 0 bases from J; junction bases left unmatched: 1. This chain's CDR3 is CASSEGLAGDSYEQYF. The CDR3 nucleotides are TGTGCCAGCAGTGAGGGACTAGCGGGGGACTCCTACGAGCAGTACTTC.

The rearrangement uses TRBV10-3 and TRBJ1-2, with 9 nucleotides matching TRBD1. Germline V gene lookup returns CDR1 ENHRY and CDR2 SYGVKD. J gave up 5 bases and V 7 bases, and 2 bases lay outside the gene matches. The CDR3 consists of 12 residues. DNA of the CDR3: TGTGCCATCACCGGACAGGGGTATGGCTACACCTTC. Translating it yields CAITGQGYGYTF.

This clone was picked up one time. The gene calls are TRBV5-1 and TRBJ1-4; 8 bases fit TRBD1. This CDR3 region has 15 residues. Germline-derived CDR1 and CDR2 are SGHRS and YFSETQ. V was pared by 4 bases and J by 8 bases, with 10 bases of the junction left unmatched. CDR3 sequence reads: CASSHGDRPMEKLFF. As DNA, the CDR3 is TGCGCCAGCAGCCACGGGGACAGGCCCATGGAAAAACTGTTTTTT.

The chain employs TRBV5-1 and TRBJ2-2; D might be TRBD1 (6 bases). The length of the CDR3 is 12 residues. CDR1 is SGHRS and CDR2 is YFSETQ in the germline V gene. Trimming cost V 5 bases and J 5 bases, with 7 bases left between them. CDR3 sequence (DNA): TGCGCCAGCAGTACAGGGACCGGGGAGCTGTTTTTT. Translated, it gives CASSTGTGELFF.

The chain carries TRBV10-1 and TRBJ1-3; D ambiguous. Looked up from germline, CDR1 is WNHNN and CDR2 is SYGVQD (reference sequence). Trimming removed 8 bases at V and 0 bases at J, with 11 bases between. This CDR3 is 14 amino acids long. The CDR3 coding sequence is TGCGCCAGCTCACCGGTGAGCTCTGGAAACACCATATATTTT. Translating gives CASSPVSSGNTIYF.